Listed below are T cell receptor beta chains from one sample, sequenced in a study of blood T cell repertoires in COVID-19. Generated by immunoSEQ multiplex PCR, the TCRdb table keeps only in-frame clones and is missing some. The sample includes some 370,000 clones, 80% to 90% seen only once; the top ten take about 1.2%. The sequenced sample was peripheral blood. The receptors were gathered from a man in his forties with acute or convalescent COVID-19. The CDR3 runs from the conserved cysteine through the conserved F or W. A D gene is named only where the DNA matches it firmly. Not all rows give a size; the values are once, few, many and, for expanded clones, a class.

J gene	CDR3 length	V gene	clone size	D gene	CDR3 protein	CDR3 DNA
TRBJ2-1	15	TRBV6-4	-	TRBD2	CASSPGLAGENEQFF	TGTGCCAGCAGTCCCGGACTAGCAGGAGAGAATGAGCAGTTCTTC
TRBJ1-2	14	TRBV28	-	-	CASSSPGQYYGYTF	TGTGCCAGCAGCTCCCCCGGACAGTACTATGGCTACACCTTC
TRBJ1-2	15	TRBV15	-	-	CATSRSRAANYGYTF	TGTGCCACCAGCAGATCCAGGGCCGCTAACTATGGCTACACCTTC
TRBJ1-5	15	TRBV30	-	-	CAWSVRGFSNQPQHF	TGTGCCTGGAGTGTTCGGGGGTTTAGCAATCAGCCCCAGCATTTT
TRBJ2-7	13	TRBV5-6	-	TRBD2	CASSGGLAYEQYF	TGTGCCAGCAGCGGGGGACTAGCCTACGAGCAGTACTTC
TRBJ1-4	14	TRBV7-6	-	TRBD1	CASSPGTGDEKLFF	TGTGCCAGCAGCCCCGGGACAGGGGATGAAAAACTGTTTTTT
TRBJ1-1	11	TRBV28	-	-	CASSSGTGAFF	TGTGCCAGCAGTTCCGGGACTGGGGCTTTCTTT
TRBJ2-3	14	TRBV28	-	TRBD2	CASSKLAGGDTQYF	TGTGCCAGCAGCAAACTAGCGGGAGGGGATACGCAGTATTTT
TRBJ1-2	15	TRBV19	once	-	CASSTYSRGDYGYTF	TGTGCCAGTAGTACCTACTCCCGGGGGGACTATGGCTACACCTTC
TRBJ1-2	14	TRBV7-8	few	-	CASSLARKGHGYTF	TGTGCCAGCAGCTTGGCCCGAAAGGGGCATGGCTACACCTTC
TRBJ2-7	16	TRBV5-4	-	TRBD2	CASRPGGTSGVYEQYF	TGTGCCAGCAGACCCGGCGGGACTAGCGGGGTCTACGAGCAGTACTTC
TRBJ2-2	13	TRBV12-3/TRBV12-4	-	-	CASTGWNTGELFF	TGTGCCAGCACCGGGTGGAACACCGGGGAGCTGTTTTTT
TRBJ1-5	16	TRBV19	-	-	CASSIPQVGSNQPQHF	TGTGCCAGTAGTATCCCACAGGTCGGGAGCAATCAGCCCCAGCATTTT
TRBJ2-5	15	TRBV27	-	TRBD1	CASRVRDRGLETQYF	TGTGCCAGCAGGGTCCGGGACAGGGGGCTCGAGACCCAGTACTTC
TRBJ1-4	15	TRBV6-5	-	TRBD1	CASSFGDRTNEKLFF	TGTGCCAGCAGTTTCGGGGACAGAACTAATGAAAAACTGTTTTTT
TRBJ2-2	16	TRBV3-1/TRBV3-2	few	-	CASSPPAGLNTGELFF	TGTGCCAGCAGCCCCCCAGCGGGCCTGAACACCGGGGAGCTGTTTTTT
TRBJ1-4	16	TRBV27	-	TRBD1	CASSFGWTGTDEKLFF	TGTGCCAGCAGCTTCGGATGGACAGGGACGGATGAAAAACTGTTTTTT
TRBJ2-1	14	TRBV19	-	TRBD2	CASNLLAGDSEQFF	TGTGCCAGTAACCTACTAGCGGGAGACTCCGAGCAGTTCTTC
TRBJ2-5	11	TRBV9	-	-	CASPYQETQYF	TGTGCCAGCCCCTACCAAGAGACCCAGTACTTC
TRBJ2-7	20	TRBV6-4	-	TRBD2	CASSDAYGLAGGNLGYEQYF	TGTGCCAGCAGTGACGCATACGGACTAGCGGGAGGTAATCTAGGGTACGAGCAGTACTTC
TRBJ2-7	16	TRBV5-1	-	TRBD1	CASSLASRGPSYEQYF	TGCGCCAGCAGCTTGGCTTCCAGGGGGCCGTCCTACGAGCAGTACTTC
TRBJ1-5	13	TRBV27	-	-	CASSLFPNQPQHF	TGTGCCAGCAGTTTATTTCCGAATCAGCCCCAGCATTTT
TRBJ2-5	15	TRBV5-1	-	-	CASSLASGPSETQYF	TGCGCCAGCAGCTTGGCCAGCGGCCCATCAGAGACCCAGTACTTC
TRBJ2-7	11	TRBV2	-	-	CASSGVYEQYF	TGTGCCAGCAGTGGAGTCTACGAGCAGTACTTC
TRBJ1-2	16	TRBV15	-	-	CATSRDWGSRVYGYTF	TGTGCCACCAGCAGAGATTGGGGCAGCCGGGTCTATGGCTACACCTTC
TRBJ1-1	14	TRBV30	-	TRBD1	CAWAGDRKNTEAFF	TGTGCCTGGGCCGGGGACAGGAAGAACACTGAAGCTTTCTTT
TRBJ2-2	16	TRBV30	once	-	CAWSDWQEGHWGELFF	TGTGCCTGGAGTGATTGGCAGGAGGGCCATTGGGGGGAGCTGTTTTTT
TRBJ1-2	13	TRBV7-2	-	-	CASSLMSEGVNTF	TGTGCCAGCAGCTTAATGTCCGAGGGGGTGAACACCTTC
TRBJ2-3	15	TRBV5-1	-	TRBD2	CASSLRAGWADTQYF	TGCGCCAGCAGCTTGCGAGCGGGGTGGGCAGATACGCAGTATTTT
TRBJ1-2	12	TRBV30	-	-	CAWSRSGYGYTF	TGTGCCTGGAGTAGGTCGGGCTATGGCTACACCTTC
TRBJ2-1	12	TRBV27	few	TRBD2	CASSSGTSGRFF	TGTGCCAGCAGTTCCGGGACTAGCGGGAGGTTCTTC
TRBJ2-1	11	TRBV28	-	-	CASIKHNEQFF	TGTGCCAGCATAAAGCACAATGAGCAGTTCTTC
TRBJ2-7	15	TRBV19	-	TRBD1	CASSTLPGQNYEQYF	TGTGCCAGTAGTACCCTTCCGGGACAGAACTACGAGCAGTACTTC
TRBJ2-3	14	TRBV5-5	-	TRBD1	CASSRDRGSDTQYF	TGTGCCAGCAGCCGGGACAGGGGTTCCGATACGCAGTATTTT
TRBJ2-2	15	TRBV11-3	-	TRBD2	CASSLVRGDTGELFF	TGTGCCAGCAGCTTAGTCCGGGGGGACACCGGGGAGCTGTTTTTT
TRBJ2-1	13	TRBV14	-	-	CASSQDQGAKKFF	TGTGCCAGCAGCCAAGATCAGGGCGCCAAGAAGTTCTTC
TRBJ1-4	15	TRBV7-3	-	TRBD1	CASSLKGAANEKLFF	TGTGCCAGCAGCTTAAAGGGGGCGGCTAATGAAAAACTGTTTTTT
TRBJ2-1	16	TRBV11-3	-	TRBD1	CASSLDSGQPYNEQFF	TGTGCCAGCAGCTTAGATTCGGGACAGCCTTACAATGAGCAGTTCTTC
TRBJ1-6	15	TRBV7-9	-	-	CASSPRDIHNSPLHF	TGTGCCAGCAGCCCACGGGACATTCATAATTCACCCCTCCACTTT
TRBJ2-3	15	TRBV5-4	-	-	CASSPGLDFTDTQYF	TGTGCCAGCAGTCCTGGACTCGACTTCACAGATACGCAGTATTTT
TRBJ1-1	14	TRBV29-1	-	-	CSAGTGLANTEAFF	TGCAGCGCAGGAACAGGTCTGGCGAACACTGAAGCTTTCTTT